A selection of T cell receptor beta chains follows, all from one sample in a study of blood T cell repertoires in COVID-19. Libraries were prepared by immunoSEQ multiplex PCR; TCRdb keeps only in-frame clonotypes and omits some of them. The sample has roughly 100,000 clones; approximately 78% are singletons. The sequenced sample consisted of peripheral blood. These receptors were taken from a man in his sixties with active or convalescent COVID-19. Both conserved end residues are part of each CDR3. D genes are given only for firm matches. Not every row has a clone size; where given, it reads once, few, many or a size class.

v_gene: TRBV7-9
j_gene: TRBJ1-4
len: 15
d_gene: TRBD1
abundance: .
CDR3nt: TGTGCCAGCAGCACCGCCGGGACAGAAGTTGAAAAACTGTTTTTT
CDR3aa: CASSTAGTEVEKLFF

v_gene: TRBV2
j_gene: TRBJ2-1
len: 14
d_gene: TRBD1
abundance: .
CDR3nt: TGTGCCAGCAGTAGGACAGGGGTGGGCAATGAGCAGTTCTTC
CDR3aa: CASSRTGVGNEQFF

v_gene: TRBV28
j_gene: TRBJ1-1
len: 14
d_gene: .
abundance: .
CDR3nt: TGTGCCAGCAGCTTGGGGGCGGGGAACACTGAAGCTTTCTTT
CDR3aa: CASSLGAGNTEAFF

v_gene: TRBV6-5
j_gene: TRBJ1-5
len: 15
d_gene: .
abundance: .
CDR3nt: TGTGCCAGCAGCAAGTGGGGGGAGAGCAATCAGCCCCAGCATTTT
CDR3aa: CASSKWGESNQPQHF

v_gene: TRBV30
j_gene: TRBJ1-4
len: 13
d_gene: .
abundance: few
CDR3nt: TGTGCCTGGAGTGTCACGGTTAATGAAAAACTGTTTTTT
CDR3aa: CAWSVTVNEKLFF

v_gene: TRBV7-6
j_gene: TRBJ1-6
len: 17
d_gene: TRBD1
abundance: .
CDR3nt: TGTGCCAGCAGCTTATCCGACCCTGGACAGGGCGGCTCACCCCTCCACTTT
CDR3aa: CASSLSDPGQGGSPLHF

v_gene: TRBV10-3
j_gene: TRBJ1-6
len: 16
d_gene: TRBD1
abundance: .
CDR3nt: TGTGCCATCAGTGAACCGGACAGGGTATTTAATTCACCCCTCCACTTT
CDR3aa: CAISEPDRVFNSPLHF

v_gene: TRBV11-2
j_gene: TRBJ1-2
len: 13
d_gene: .
abundance: .
CDR3nt: TGTGCCAGCAGCTTAGACTACCGGTATGGCTACACCTTC
CDR3aa: CASSLDYRYGYTF

v_gene: TRBV11-2
j_gene: TRBJ2-5
len: 19
d_gene: .
abundance: .
CDR3nt: TGTGCCAGCAGCCGACGACTTCGACTACGAGGCCCGAAACAAGAGACCCAGTACTTC
CDR3aa: CASSRRLRLRGPKQETQYF

v_gene: TRBV15
j_gene: TRBJ2-1
len: 15
d_gene: .
abundance: .
CDR3nt: TGTGCCACCAGCAGAGGAGGGAGCTCCTACAATGAGCAGTTCTTC
CDR3aa: CATSRGGSSYNEQFF

v_gene: TRBV6-6
j_gene: TRBJ1-6
len: 15
d_gene: .
abundance: .
CDR3nt: TGTGCCAGCAGGTTGGGGGGACGAGGGAATTCACCCCTCCACTTT
CDR3aa: CASRLGGRGNSPLHF

v_gene: TRBV4-3
j_gene: TRBJ1-5
len: 17
d_gene: TRBD1
abundance: .
CDR3nt: TGCGCCAGCAGCCAAGACTGGGGACAGTTCCCCAATCAGCCCCAGCATTTT
CDR3aa: CASSQDWGQFPNQPQHF

v_gene: TRBV9
j_gene: TRBJ2-7
len: 16
d_gene: TRBD2
abundance: .
CDR3nt: TGTGCCAGCAGCGTAGGGATTAGCGGGAATCTAAACGAGCAGTACTTC
CDR3aa: CASSVGISGNLNEQYF

v_gene: TRBV6-6
j_gene: TRBJ1-2
len: 14
d_gene: .
abundance: .
CDR3nt: TGTGCCAGCCAATTTCCGGGACAAGGGTATGGCTACACCTTC
CDR3aa: CASQFPGQGYGYTF

v_gene: TRBV7-2
j_gene: TRBJ2-1
len: 14
d_gene: TRBD2
abundance: .
CDR3nt: TGTGCCAGCAGCTTAGCGGCTAGCGGCAATGAGCAGTTCTTC
CDR3aa: CASSLAASGNEQFF

v_gene: TRBV28
j_gene: TRBJ1-5
len: 13
d_gene: .
abundance: .
CDR3nt: TGTGCCAGCAGTGGGGCAACGTATCAGCCCCAGCATTTT
CDR3aa: CASSGATYQPQHF

v_gene: TRBV6-5
j_gene: TRBJ1-5
len: 15
d_gene: TRBD1
abundance: .
CDR3nt: TGTGCCAGCAGGGAGGACAGGGGGTCAAATCAGCCCCAGCATTTT
CDR3aa: CASREDRGSNQPQHF

v_gene: TRBV28
j_gene: TRBJ2-7
len: 16
d_gene: TRBD1
abundance: .
CDR3nt: TGTGCCAGCAGTGCGGCCGCCGGGACAGCAACCTACGAGCAGTACTTC
CDR3aa: CASSAAAGTATYEQYF

v_gene: TRBV6-5
j_gene: TRBJ1-1
len: 14
d_gene: TRBD1
abundance: .
CDR3nt: TGTGCCAGCAGTATCCGGGACAGGGGGACTGAAGCTTTCTTT
CDR3aa: CASSIRDRGTEAFF

v_gene: TRBV7-3
j_gene: TRBJ1-1
len: 20
d_gene: .
abundance: .
CDR3nt: TGTGCCAGCAGCTTAAGGGAGGAGATCCGGAAAAACGGGAAGAACACTGAAGCTTTCTTT
CDR3aa: CASSLREEIRKNGKNTEAFF

v_gene: TRBV29-1
j_gene: TRBJ1-2
len: 12
d_gene: .
abundance: .
CDR3nt: TGCAGCGTTCAGCGGGGAGACTATGGCTACACCTTC
CDR3aa: CSVQRGDYGYTF

v_gene: TRBV4-1
j_gene: TRBJ2-1
len: 17
d_gene: TRBD2
abundance: .
CDR3nt: TGCGCCAGCAGCCAGTATTATGCGGGAGGGCCGCGGGATGAGCAGTTCTTC
CDR3aa: CASSQYYAGGPRDEQFF

v_gene: TRBV6-1
j_gene: TRBJ2-4
len: 15
d_gene: TRBD1
abundance: few
CDR3nt: TGTGCCAGCAGTGAAGAAGGGACAGCGAAAAACATTCAGTACTTC
CDR3aa: CASSEEGTAKNIQYF

v_gene: TRBV19
j_gene: TRBJ2-1
len: 14
d_gene: .
abundance: .
CDR3nt: TGTGCCAGTAGTCAGCCAGGGGAACGCAATGAGCAGTTCTTC
CDR3aa: CASSQPGERNEQFF

v_gene: TRBV5-6
j_gene: TRBJ2-2
len: 15
d_gene: TRBD2
abundance: .
CDR3nt: TGTGCCAGCAGCCCCCTAGCGGCGAACACCGGGGAGCTGTTTTTT
CDR3aa: CASSPLAANTGELFF

v_gene: TRBV30
j_gene: TRBJ1-2
len: 14
d_gene: .
abundance: .
CDR3nt: TGTGCCTGGAGTGGCGGGTCCTGGCCCTCTGGCTACACCTTC
CDR3aa: CAWSGGSWPSGYTF

v_gene: TRBV5-1
j_gene: TRBJ2-1
len: 21
d_gene: TRBD2
abundance: .
CDR3nt: TGCGCCAGCAGCTCGGGACTAGCGGGGGTTTTGCTACCGCCCGCTTACAATGAGCAGTTCTTC
CDR3aa: CASSSGLAGVLLPPAYNEQFF

v_gene: TRBV5-4
j_gene: TRBJ1-2
len: 13
d_gene: .
abundance: .
CDR3nt: TGTGCCAGCAGTACAGGGAACAGTGAAGGCTACACCTTC
CDR3aa: CASSTGNSEGYTF

v_gene: TRBV5-4
j_gene: TRBJ2-6
len: 16
d_gene: .
abundance: .
CDR3nt: TGTGCCAGCAGCTTCGATGCGGGAACTGGGGCCAACGTCCTGACTTTC
CDR3aa: CASSFDAGTGANVLTF

v_gene: TRBV5-1
j_gene: TRBJ2-7
len: 14
d_gene: .
abundance: .
CDR3nt: TGCGCCAGCAGCTTGGAGGGGCACACCTACGAGCAGTACTTC
CDR3aa: CASSLEGHTYEQYF

v_gene: TRBV27
j_gene: TRBJ1-6
len: 15
d_gene: TRBD1
abundance: .
CDR3nt: TGTGCCAGCAGTTACCGGGACAGATCCAATTCACCCCTCCACTTT
CDR3aa: CASSYRDRSNSPLHF

v_gene: TRBV7-2
j_gene: TRBJ2-4
len: 17
d_gene: .
abundance: .
CDR3nt: TGTGCCAGCAGCCCCCACCGGGACAAATTAGCCAAAAACATTCAGTACTTC
CDR3aa: CASSPHRDKLAKNIQYF

v_gene: TRBV7-8
j_gene: TRBJ1-1
len: 13
d_gene: .
abundance: once
CDR3nt: TGTGCCAGCAGCTTAGTAGGGGACACTGAAGCTTTCTTT
CDR3aa: CASSLVGDTEAFF

v_gene: TRBV6-1
j_gene: TRBJ2-1
len: 18
d_gene: TRBD2
abundance: .
CDR3nt: TGTGCCAGCAGTGAAGGGACTAGCGGGACCAGCTCCTACAATGAGCAGTTCTTC
CDR3aa: CASSEGTSGTSSYNEQFF

v_gene: TRBV11-2
j_gene: TRBJ2-2
len: 15
d_gene: .
abundance: few
CDR3nt: TGTGCCAGCAGCCCGTCGTGGGCTATTACCGGGGAGCTGTTTTTT
CDR3aa: CASSPSWAITGELFF

v_gene: TRBV20-1
j_gene: TRBJ1-5
len: 15
d_gene: TRBD1
abundance: .
CDR3nt: TGCAGTGCTAGTGGGCCTGGACAGGGCAATCAGCCCCAGCATTTT
CDR3aa: CSASGPGQGNQPQHF

v_gene: TRBV19
j_gene: TRBJ2-1
len: 13
d_gene: .
abundance: .
CDR3nt: TGTGCCAGTAGTAGGGTCTCGGGTAATGAGCAGTTCTTC
CDR3aa: CASSRVSGNEQFF

v_gene: TRBV7-9
j_gene: TRBJ2-5
len: 15
d_gene: TRBD1
abundance: .
CDR3nt: TGTGCCAGCAGCTTAGGGACAGGGGTCCAAGAGACCCAGTACTTC
CDR3aa: CASSLGTGVQETQYF

v_gene: TRBV6-5
j_gene: TRBJ2-7
len: 15
d_gene: TRBD2
abundance: once
CDR3nt: TGTGCCAGCTCAAGTCGGGGGACTAACTCCTACGAGCAGTACTTC
CDR3aa: CASSSRGTNSYEQYF

v_gene: TRBV19
j_gene: TRBJ2-1
len: 16
d_gene: .
abundance: .
CDR3nt: TGTGCCAGTACCTACCTAGGGGACTTCAACCCTAGAGAGCAGTTCTTC
CDR3aa: CASTYLGDFNPREQFF

v_gene: TRBV28
j_gene: TRBJ1-2
len: 16
d_gene: .
abundance: .
CDR3nt: TGTGCCAGCAGTTTATGGGGGCAGGGGTTTAACTATGGCTACACCTTC
CDR3aa: CASSLWGQGFNYGYTF

v_gene: TRBV10-2
j_gene: TRBJ1-2
len: 13
d_gene: .
abundance: .
CDR3nt: TGCGCCAGCAGGGACATCATCCAGGGTGGCTACACCTTC
CDR3aa: CASRDIIQGGYTF

v_gene: TRBV6-4
j_gene: TRBJ2-3
len: 15
d_gene: TRBD2
abundance: .
CDR3nt: TGTGCCAGCAGTGCTAAGACTAGCGGGAGGGATACGCAGTATTTT
CDR3aa: CASSAKTSGRDTQYF